This T cell receptor (beta chain) was found in a study of blood T cells in healthy people across ages. Overall study findings and caveats: Age showed a roughly linear inverse relationship with TCR beta diversity per million T cells.

This clonotype was recorded many times. The antigen remains undetermined. Per the germline V gene, CDR1 is SGHRS and CDR2 is YFSETQ. Germline trimming cut 2 bases from V and 11 bases from J; bases unmatched to any gene: 11. This CDR3 spans 14 amino acids. Using a J-beta primer mix together with a sample-barcoded 5' primer, a second PCR was run for roughly 6 to 11 cycles. Using its own MiXCR run on the 5' RACE reads, TCRdb lists one record per CDR3 protein. The sample consists of 540,000 or so distinct CDR3 sequences, less than 60% of them appearing once. The TCR originated in a man older than 75 in good health. This sequence joins TRBV5-1 and TRBJ2-5, with TRBD1 matching over 8 bases. The sequenced material came from blood. The CDR3: CASSLTDRAGEQYF. In nucleotides, the CDR3 is TGCGCCAGCAGCTTAACGGACAGGGCAGGAGAGCAGTACTTC.